The present T cell receptor beta chain was sequenced within a study of vaccination and CD4 T cells after COVID-19. Treatment: approximately nine-day PBMC culture with coronavirus spike peptide pools or control peptides (ViraFEST assay). For ViraFEST, peptide pools expanded antigen-specific T cells, after which the TCRs were sequenced. Concerning this clonotype: Its antigen is undetermined.

The V gene's germline CDR1 is DFQATT and CDR2 SNEGSKA (reference sequence). CDR3 length: 13 amino acids. V dropped 6 bases and J dropped 7 bases, with 16 bases sitting between them. The assay that was used to sequence DNA from cultured CD4+ T cells was the Oncomine TCR Beta short-read assay. TCRdb re-called the PCR reads through MiXCR, storing one row per CDR3 protein. The sample gives under 25,000 distinct CDR3 sequences, 60% of which show up once; 13% is in the top ten. The TCR originated in a human donor who received a COVID-19 vaccine. The sequenced sample was CD4+ T cells from blood, cultured in vitro, obtained after SARS-CoV-2 vaccination. The chain uses TRBV20-1 and TRBJ2-1, with a possible D match to TRBD2 (6 bases). CDR3 in amino acids: CSAGTPGTNEQFF. The CDR3, as DNA: TGCAGTGCCGGGACTCCGGGCACGAATGAGCAGTTCTTC.